A selection of T cell receptor beta chains follows, all from one sample in a study of T cell responses to AZD1222 COVID-19 vaccine. Assay used: immunoSEQ multiplex PCR; TCRdb lists only in-frame clones, some missing. The sample has roughly 150,000 clones, 90% seen once. The specimen comprised peripheral blood, sampled 28 days after the second AZD1222 dose. These receptors originate from an adult who received the AZD1222 COVID-19 vaccine. Each CDR3 is given with its conserved first and last residue. A D gene is named only where the DNA matches it firmly. Size tells how often a clone was seen (once, few, many) or the class of an expanded clone, and some rows leave it out.

TRBV30	TRBJ2-3	NA	NA	TGTGCCTGGAGTCAGGGAAGCACAGATACGCAGTATTTT	CAWSQGSTDTQYF
TRBV18	TRBJ2-7	TRBD1	NA	TGTGCCAGCTCACCTTCCGGGACAGGGAAAGGTGAGCAGTACTTC	CASSPSGTGKGEQYF
TRBV28	TRBJ1-5	TRBD1	NA	TGTGCCAGCAGTTATGGCCGGGACAGCTTCGATCAGCCCCAGCATTTT	CASSYGRDSFDQPQHF
TRBV7-2	TRBJ2-3	TRBD2	NA	TGTGCCAGCAGCTTAGCGGCAGCGGGGGGGACGGATACGCAGTATTTT	CASSLAAAGGTDTQYF
TRBV6-5	TRBJ1-5	NA	NA	TGTGCCAGCAGTTACAGCTATAGCAATCAGCCCCAGCATTTT	CASSYSYSNQPQHF
TRBV19	TRBJ2-3	TRBD2	NA	TGTGCCAGTAGTGGCCCTAGCGGGAGGGATACGCAGTATTTT	CASSGPSGRDTQYF
TRBV3-1/TRBV3-2	TRBJ1-6	NA	once	TGTGCCAGCAGTCAAGATTCAGGAGGGAATTCACCCCTCCACTTT	CASSQDSGGNSPLHF
TRBV12-3/TRBV12-4	TRBJ2-5	TRBD1	NA	TGTGCCAGCAGTAAGGGACAGCAAGAGACCCAGTACTTC	CASSKGQQETQYF
TRBV18	TRBJ2-7	TRBD1	NA	TGTGCCAGCTCACCCCCCGGACAGGGTGTCTACGAGCAGTACTTC	CASSPPGQGVYEQYF
TRBV18	TRBJ1-4	NA	NA	TGTGCCAGCTCACGCGGGCAGCGCGGGGGCCCAGGCAATGAAAAACTGTTTTTT	CASSRGQRGGPGNEKLFF
TRBV11-2	TRBJ2-3	NA	NA	TGTGCCAGCAGCCTAGCTAGGCCCACAGATACGCAGTATTTT	CASSLARPTDTQYF
TRBV28	TRBJ1-4	TRBD1	NA	TGTGCCAGCAGGCCGGGACAGGGGGACGAAAAACTGTTTTTT	CASRPGQGDEKLFF
TRBV5-1	TRBJ2-1	NA	NA	TGCGCCAGCAGCTCCTCGCGGGAAGCGAGCCACAATGAGCAGTTCTTC	CASSSSREASHNEQFF
TRBV27	TRBJ1-2	NA	NA	TGTGCCAGCAGGCCCGGACAGAACTATGGCTACACCTTC	CASRPGQNYGYTF
TRBV5-4	TRBJ2-7	TRBD1	NA	TGTGCCAGCAGCTTAGGACAGGGCAGCTCCTACGAGCAGTACTTC	CASSLGQGSSYEQYF
TRBV5-1	TRBJ1-6	NA	NA	TGCGCCAGCAGCTTGGTGGCCAATTCACCCCTCCACTTT	CASSLVANSPLHF
TRBV30	TRBJ2-2	NA	NA	TGTGCCTGGGAACAGGGTTCTAACACCGGGGAGCTGTTTTTT	CAWEQGSNTGELFF
TRBV7-9	TRBJ2-2	NA	NA	TGTGCCAGCAGCTTAGTCAACGGGGAGCTGTTTTTT	CASSLVNGELFF
TRBV4-3	TRBJ2-1	TRBD2	NA	TGCGCCAGCAGCCAAGATCTAGCGGGAGGGAATGAGCAGTTCTTC	CASSQDLAGGNEQFF
TRBV28	TRBJ2-5	NA	NA	TGTGCCACCCGAATGGTTTTTGAGACCCAGTACTTC	CATRMVFETQYF
TRBV10-3	TRBJ2-3	TRBD1	NA	TGTGCCATCAGTGACGCCCCAGGACAGGGTAGCACAGATACGCAGTATTTT	CAISDAPGQGSTDTQYF
TRBV24-1	TRBJ2-7	NA	NA	TGTGCCACCAGCCCGGGACCCGAAGAATCCTACGAGCAGTACTTC	CATSPGPEESYEQYF
TRBV7-2	TRBJ1-6	TRBD1	NA	TGTGCCAGCAGCGTTCGACAGGGAGCAAATTCACCCCTCCACTTT	CASSVRQGANSPLHF
TRBV9	TRBJ2-5	NA	once	TGTGCCAGCAGCGTAGAGCCCACCGGTGCGGAGACCCAGTACTTC	CASSVEPTGAETQYF
TRBV18	TRBJ2-1	TRBD2	NA	TGTGCCAGCTCACCCCTCGGGACTAGCGGGAGGAATGAGCAGTTCTTC	CASSPLGTSGRNEQFF
TRBV30	TRBJ2-7	NA	once	TGTGCCTGGAGGCACAGACCCCTAATTTCCTACGAGCAGTACTTC	CAWRHRPLISYEQYF